The 19 T cell receptor beta chains given below trace back to one sample, sequenced in a study of T cell repertoires in cytomegalovirus infection. TCRdb re-called the reads with MiXCR, one entry per CDR3 protein. The table lists some 940,000 distinct CDR3 sequences, 30% to 40% of them singletons. These TCRs' antigens remain unknown. The source material was cultured CD8+ T cells from PBMCs, sampled from culture after CMV antigen stimulation. The receptors shown here come from a human donor in good health (CMV status not recorded). Some clones in this sample may be carry-over from other donors' samples.

The J gene is TRBJ2-1, the V gene TRBV6-5; 8 bases line up with TRBD1. The CDR3 covers 19 residues. The ends lost 0 bases at V and 3 bases at J; junction bases unmatched: 13. Germline CDR1 and CDR2: MNHEY and SVGAGI. CDR3 sequence: CASSYSFGTGRNNYNEQFF. The CDR3 DNA sequence: TGTGCCAGCAGTTACTCTTTCGGGACAGGAAGGAATAACTACAATGAGCAGTTCTTC.

This rearrangement joins TRBV13 to TRBJ2-7; the match to TRBD1 covers 10 bases. The CDR3 consists of 15 residues. The J segment lost 3 bases and the V segment lost 5 bases, leaving 7 bases of the junction unmatched. Germline lookup yields CDR1 PRHDT and CDR2 FYEKMQ (reference sequence). As DNA, the CDR3 is TGTGCCAGCAGCGTGGGACAGGGGAAGAACTACGAGCAGTACTTC. Translating gives CASSVGQGKNYEQYF.

The chain is built from TRBV15 and TRBJ1-2; tentative D call: TRBD1 (5 bases). The V and J ends lost 0 bases and 2 bases respectively, with 13 bases between them. Looked up from germline, CDR1 is LNHNV and CDR2 is YYDKDF (reference sequence). The CDR3 is 16 residues long. The CDR3 DNA follows: TGTGCCACCAGCAGAGATCTCGGGGCTTTCAACTATGGCTACACCTTC. This codes for CATSRDLGAFNYGYTF.

This chain uses TRBV12-3 or TRBV12-4 with TRBJ2-2; 7 nucleotides match TRBD2. CDR3 size: 16 residues. Germline trimming cut 3 bases from V and 3 bases from J; bases unmatched to any gene: 7. DNA of the CDR3: TGTGCCAGCAGTTTTCTCCCAGGGAGGGACACCGGGGAGCTGTTTTTT. This encodes CASSFLPGRDTGELFF.

This clonotype was counted a few times. The gene calls are TRBV7-8 and TRBJ2-1, with TRBD2 matching over 9 bases. This CDR3 has 15 residues. Trimming removed 2 bases from V and 6 bases from J; junction bases left unmatched: 5. Germline V gene lookup returns CDR1 SGHVS and CDR2 FQNEAQ. The CDR3 sequence is CASSLWAGGRNEQFF. CDR3 bases: TGTGCCAGCAGCTTATGGGCGGGGGGGCGCAATGAGCAGTTCTTC.

On this clonotype: A read error may explain this, as a much larger clone is one base away. The chain links TRBV28 to TRBJ1-3, with 7 positions matching TRBD1. CDR1 and CDR2 (germline): MDHEN, SYDVKM. This CDR3 is 14 amino acids long. The CDR3, as DNA: TGTGTCAGCATCAGGGGGGGGTACGGAAACACCATATATTTT. It codes for CVSIRGGYGNTIYF.

Only a few counts were recorded for this clonotype. This chain connects TRBV12-3 or TRBV12-4 to TRBJ1-1, with unresolved D. The CDR3 is 15 residues long. Trimming pared 6 bases from V and 4 bases from J, leaving 18 bases between. In DNA form, the CDR3 reads TGTGCCAGCAGCTCAACTCTTGGGGTATCCACTGAAGCTTTCTTT. The encoded protein is CASSSTLGVSTEAFF.

The V gene is TRBV15, the J gene TRBJ1-1; D remains unclear. The CDR3 loop spans 15 amino acids. V gave up 5 bases and J gave up 1 base, with 14 bases separating them. Germline V gene data show CDR1 as LNHNV and CDR2 as YYDKDF (reference sequence). The chain's CDR3 is CATSPYKHPNTEAFF. For the CDR3, the DNA is TGTGCCACCAGCCCATATAAACACCCGAACACTGAAGCTTTCTTT.

The rearrangement joins TRBV24-1 to TRBJ2-5, with 15 nucleotides matching TRBD2. CDR3 length equals 18 residues. V gave up 5 bases and J gave up 5 bases; unmatched junction bases: 11. Germline loops: CDR1 KGHDR, CDR2 SFDVKD. CDR3 in DNA: TGTGCCACCAGTGCGTGGACTAGCGGGGGGGCCGTTCCGGAGACCCAGTACTTC. Amino acids: CATSAWTSGGAVPETQYF.

The chain uses TRBV24-1 and TRBJ2-1; D gene unclear. This CDR3 is built from 17 residues. Germline V CDR1 and CDR2: KGHDR, SFDVKD. Trimming took 5 bases from V and 5 from J, leaving 21 bases between them. CDR3 region: CATSAFPGPLTHNEQFF. DNA for the CDR3: TGTGCCACCAGTGCCTTTCCCGGACCGCTCACACACAATGAGCAGTTCTTC.

The V and J genes are TRBV14 and TRBJ1-1; 7 positions match TRBD1. V was pared by 2 bases and J by 10 bases, with 10 bases of the junction left unmatched. The germline V gene has CDR1 SGHDN and CDR2 FVKESK. This CDR3 comprises 14 residues. CDR3 DNA sequence: TGTGCCAGCAGCCAACCCGGACAGGAGTTTCCAGCTTTCTTT. Its protein product is CASSQPGQEFPAFF.

The chain employs TRBV10-3 and TRBJ2-2, with 7 bases lining up with TRBD2. Germline values: CDR1 ENHRY, CDR2 SYGVKD. V was pared by 6 bases and J by 4 bases, with 11 bases of the junction left unmatched. This CDR3 contains 16 residues. The chain's CDR3 is CAIRNGLVGSTGELFF. DNA for the CDR3: TGTGCCATCAGAAACGGACTAGTGGGGTCCACCGGGGAGCTGTTTTTT.

Remarks on this clonotype: A read error is possible here, since a much larger clone lies one base away. As the CDR3 is not closed by the conserved phenylalanine or tryptophan, this likely results from a read error. The genes are TRBV7-3 and TRBJ1-1; tentatively, D is TRBD1 (6 bases). With 5 bases removed from V and 3 bases from J, the gap between germline ends came to 13 bases. The germline V gene encodes CDR1 SGHTA and CDR2 FQGTGA. The CDR3 totals 14 residues. The CDR3 bases are TGTGCCAGCAGCCCAAACGGGGGGCACACTGAAGCTTTCTCT. Encoded protein: CASSPNGGHTEAFS.

The rearrangement joins TRBV6-5 to TRBJ1-2; 7 bases map to TRBD1. The CDR3 totals 15 residues. Per germline, CDR1 MNHEY and CDR2 SVGAGI. V shed 5 bases and J 6 bases; nucleotides not matched to a gene: 12. The CDR3 sequence: CASSTNFRGTNGYTF. DNA for the CDR3: TGTGCCAGCAGTACCAACTTCAGGGGGACGAATGGCTACACCTTC.

The chain employs TRBV28 and TRBJ2-5; 11 nucleotides match TRBD2. This CDR3 is 15 amino acids long. Per the germline V gene, CDR1 is MDHEN and CDR2 is SYDVKM. With V trimmed by 8 bases and J by 2 bases, 7 bases remained unmatched. CDR3 loop: CASAPTSGGQETQYF. The CDR3 nucleotides read TGTGCCAGCGCCCCAACTAGCGGGGGTCAAGAGACCCAGTACTTC.

This clonotype turned up a few times. The chain couples TRBV27 to TRBJ2-3; the D gene is possibly TRBD2 (6 bases). Germline-derived CDR1 and CDR2 are MNHEY and SMNVEV (reference sequence). The CDR3 sequence is 15 residues long. The V end was cut by 5 bases, the J end by 2 bases, with 14 bases between. CDR3 sequence (DNA): TGTGCCAGCAGTCGGTGGGGGGTCCCCACAGATACGCAGTATTTT. Amino acid sequence: CASSRWGVPTDTQYF.

This chain uses TRBV27 with TRBJ2-1; 8 bases line up with TRBD2. Germline lookup yields CDR1 MNHEY and CDR2 SMNVEV (reference sequence). The CDR3 length is 17 residues. The trim removed 0 bases at V and 2 bases at J, leaving 6 bases unmatched. In nucleotides, the CDR3 is TGTGCCAGCAGTTTATCTGGCGGGGGGCTCACCTACAATGAGCAGTTCTTC. Translation gives CASSLSGGGLTYNEQFF.

This clonotype was seen only a few times. This chain links TRBV6-6 with TRBJ2-5; 7 nucleotides line up with TRBD1. Per the germline V gene, CDR1 is MNHNY and CDR2 is SVGAGI (reference sequence). The CDR3 has 15 amino acids. The ends lost 2 bases at V and 1 base at J; junction bases unmatched: 4. The CDR3 DNA is TGTGCCAGCAGTTACGTGGACAGGACCCAAGAGACCCAGTACTTC. Translating it yields CASSYVDRTQETQYF.

This clonotype was counted at least ten times. The chain recombines TRBV6-5 with TRBJ2-1; tentative D call: TRBD2 (6 bases). The CDR3 is 15 residues long. Germline V CDR1 and CDR2: MNHEY, SVGAGI. Trimming took 6 bases from V and 5 from J, leaving 17 bases between them. The CDR3 is CASSLYLSGNNEQFF. DNA of the CDR3: TGTGCCAGCAGCCTATACCTTAGCGGAAACAATGAGCAGTTCTTC.